This T cell receptor (beta chain) was identified during a study of regulatory T cells in long-lasting Graves disease. Study background: Over 5 years of antithyroid drugs with positive TSH receptor antibodies was taken to mean persistent Graves' disease.

CDR3 regions were amplified by Arm-PCR using iRepertoire HTBI primers to build TCR beta libraries. TCRdb reprocessed the multiplex PCR reads with MiXCR, giving one entry per CDR3 protein. The sample records around 430,000 distinct CDR3 sequences, around a fifth being singletons. As to time point: persistent/refractory GD, antithyroid drugs over 5 years with positive TRAb. There was RNA extracted from PBMCs, and the TCR library was made from it. This receptor was obtained from a female donor with Graves disease. The starting material was peripheral blood mononuclear cells (PBMCs), obtained when the disease was refractory, from a patient treated with antithyroid drugs.

The CDR3 DNA follows: TGTGCCAGCAGTTACTCACCCTCCGCAGGGTCTTACGGCTACACCTTC. Translated: CASSYSPSAGSYGYTF. The rearrangement uses TRBV6-9 and TRBJ1-2, with D possibly being TRBD1 (5 bases). This CDR3 comprises 16 residues. Germline loops: CDR1 MNHGY, CDR2 SVAAGI. The V end lost 3 bases, the J end lost 8 bases, and 22 bases lay between the germline ends.